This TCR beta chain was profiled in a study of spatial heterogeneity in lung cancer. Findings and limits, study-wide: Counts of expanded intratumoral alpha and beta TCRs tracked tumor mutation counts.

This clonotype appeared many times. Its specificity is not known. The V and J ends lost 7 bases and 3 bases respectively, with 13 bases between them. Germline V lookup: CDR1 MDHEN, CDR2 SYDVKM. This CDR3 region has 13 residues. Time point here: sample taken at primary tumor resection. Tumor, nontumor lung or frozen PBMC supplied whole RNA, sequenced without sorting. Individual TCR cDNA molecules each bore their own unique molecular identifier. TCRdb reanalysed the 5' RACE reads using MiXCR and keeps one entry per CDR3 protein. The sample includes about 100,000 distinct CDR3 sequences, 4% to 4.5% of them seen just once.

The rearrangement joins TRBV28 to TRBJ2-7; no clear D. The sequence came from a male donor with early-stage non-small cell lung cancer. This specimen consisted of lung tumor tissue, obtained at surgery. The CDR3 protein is CASTTTPYYEQYF. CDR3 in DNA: TGTGCCAGCACCACCACCCCCTACTACGAGCAGTACTTC. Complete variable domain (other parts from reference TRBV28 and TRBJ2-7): DVKVTQSSRYLVKRTGEKVFLECVQDMDHENMFWYRQDPGLGLRLIYFSYDVKMKEKGDIPEGYSVSREKKERFSLILESASTNQTSMYLCASTTTPYYEQYFGPGTRLTVT.